Presented here are 19 T cell receptor beta chains from one specimen sequenced in a study of Ad26.COV2.S vaccination and SARS-CoV-2 variants (dated by TCRdb to the early 2020s). The library was made by the immunoSEQ multiplex PCR assay. Entries here come from immuneACCESS through TCRdb and include only in-frame sequences with V and J called. Some clones fail to appear in such tables; in the studies checked, an unresolved V gene covers under half of the shortfall, and the cause of the remainder is unknown. Within this sample are about 390,000 clones, with 92% of them counted one time only. About 1.7% of the sample goes to the ten largest clones. The treatment or condition label here, explained by the study, means: roughly 18 received Ad26.COV2.S at low or high dose, single or two shots; about five received placebo; per-sample allocation not given. Repertoires of vaccine and placebo recipients were sequenced from samples taken on day 63 after the first injection.

The material was peripheral blood, obtained in a trial of Ad26.COV2.S vaccine versus placebo. The source of these receptors is a person between 18 and 65 years old who received the Ad26.COV2.S COVID-19 vaccine or a placebo.

The chain couples TRBV12-3 or TRBV12-4 to TRBJ1-1; D not certain. The ends were cut back, 8 bases at V and 7 bases at J, with 14 bases in the middle. The CDR3 totals 12 residues. CDR3 nucleotide sequence: TGTGCCAGCGCAGTGGGGTTAAGTGAAGCTTTCTTT. This gives the protein CASAVGLSEAFF.

The chain recombines TRBV29-1 with TRBJ2-3, with 14 bases aligning to TRBD2. V shed 6 bases and J 2 bases; nucleotides not matched to a gene: 13. The CDR3 consists of 18 residues. Germline CDR1 SQVTM, CDR2 ANQGSEA. The CDR3 DNA is TGCAGCGTGCAGACTAGCGGGGGGGCCTTAGGCTCCACAGATACGCAGTATTTT. Protein sequence: CSVQTSGGALGSTDTQYF.

V and J are TRBV5-1 and TRBJ1-4, with a tentative D call TRBD1 (5 bases). The CDR3 runs 16 residues. Trimming left V 2 bases short and J 0 bases short, with 11 bases between. Germline loops: CDR1 SGHRS, CDR2 YFSETQ. DNA for the CDR3: TGCGCCAGCAGCTTAGGTGACAGTTCAACTAATGAAAAACTGTTTTTT. This codes for CASSLGDSSTNEKLFF.

Details on this clone: The sample carries other DNA sequences with the same CDR3. This rearrangement joins TRBV4-3 to TRBJ1-4; 9 nucleotides agree with TRBD1. This CDR3 has 14 amino acids. Germline loops: CDR1 LGHNA, CDR2 YSLEER. The trim removed 1 base at V and 6 bases at J, leaving 0 bases unmatched. CDR3 sequence (DNA): TGCGCCAGCAGCCAAGGGACAGGGGATGAAAAACTGTTTTTT. Translated, it gives CASSQGTGDEKLFF.

The V and J genes are TRBV5-4 and TRBJ2-5; 8 bases fit TRBD2. This CDR3 is built from 15 residues. V lost 3 bases to trimming and J lost 1 base; unmatched junction nucleotides: 5. CDR1 and CDR2 from the germline V gene are SGHNT and YYREEE (reference sequence). The CDR3 DNA sequence: TGTGCCAGCAGCTCGAACGGGGGGGCCCAAGAGACCCAGTACTTC. Its protein is CASSSNGGAQETQYF.

In DNA, the CDR3 is TGTGCCAGCTCACGGTTAACGGATGGCTACACCTTC. Protein product: CASSRLTDGYTF. The chain links TRBV18 to TRBJ1-2; unclear D gene. This CDR3 spans 12 amino acids. Germline V gives CDR1 KGHSH, CDR2 LQKENI. Trimming removed 4 bases at V and 6 bases at J, with 9 bases between.

V is TRBV7-9 and J is TRBJ1-1; no reliable D call. The germline V gene encodes CDR1 SEHNR and CDR2 FQNEAQ (reference sequence). CDR3 size: 14 residues. Trimming removed 2 bases from V and 4 bases from J, with 11 bases in between. The CDR3 nucleotides are TGTGCCAGCAGCTTACTTGCGGGCCCCACTGAAGCTTTCTTT. This sequence encodes CASSLLAGPTEAFF.

This chain links TRBV14 with TRBJ1-1, with D perhaps TRBD1 (5 bases). This CDR3 is 16 amino acids long. Per the germline V gene, CDR1 is SGHDN and CDR2 is FVKESK. V lost 3 bases and J lost 1, with 15 bases in between. CDR3 in amino acids: CASSQITPGKNTEAFF. CDR3 DNA: TGTGCCAGCAGCCAGATCACCCCAGGGAAGAACACTGAAGCTTTCTTT.

This CDR3 reads CASSPLQRVSDQPQHF. DNA for the CDR3: TGCGCCAGCAGCCCCTTGCAGAGGGTGTCCGATCAGCCCCAGCATTTT. V gene TRBV5-1 combines with J gene TRBJ1-5, with D hard to call. The V gene lost 4 bases and the J gene lost 5 bases, with 19 bases spanning the gap. Germline assignment: CDR1 SGHRS and CDR2 YFSETQ. This CDR3 region has 16 residues.

The chain employs TRBV9 and TRBJ1-4, with 9 nucleotides matching TRBD1. The V gene's germline CDR1 is SGDLS and CDR2 YYNGEE. CDR3 size: 13 residues. Unmatched junction bases numbered 4, after V lost 3 bases and J lost 10 bases. CDR3 nucleotides: TGTGCCAGCAGCGATACAGGGGGCTCAAAACTGTTTTTT. It codes for CASSDTGGSKLFF.

This clone has only a few counts. The chain combines TRBV7-8 with TRBJ2-7; weak D call: TRBD1 (5 bases). V was trimmed by 5 bases and J by 3 bases, leaving 17 bases between them. Germline-derived CDR1 and CDR2 are SGHVS and FQNEAQ. There are 15 residues in the CDR3. This chain's CDR3 is CASSLPQGIHYEQYF. The CDR3 DNA reads TGTGCCAGCAGCCTGCCCCAGGGTATCCACTACGAGCAGTACTTC.

V is TRBV6-5 and J is TRBJ1-1; no clear D. The CDR3 covers 13 residues. Trimming took 0 bases from V and 12 from J, leaving 14 bases between them. From germline, CDR1 is MNHEY and CDR2 SVGAGI. CDR3 sequence reads: CASSYSSGSGTFF. The CDR3, as DNA: TGTGCCAGCAGTTACTCGTCGGGCAGCGGAACTTTCTTT.

The genes are TRBV4-3 and TRBJ2-7; 8 nucleotides match TRBD2. V was pared by 2 bases and J by 0 bases, with 3 bases of the junction left unmatched. The germline V gene has CDR1 LGHNA and CDR2 YSLEER. The CDR3 has 15 residues. CDR3 loop: CASSQTSGSSYEQYF. CDR3 DNA: TGCGCCAGCAGCCAAACTAGCGGTAGCTCCTACGAGCAGTACTTC.

The chain joins TRBV14 to TRBJ2-7; 9 bases are a match to TRBD1. V was pared by 1 base and J by 4 bases, with 8 bases of the junction left unmatched. The germline V gene encodes CDR1 SGHDN and CDR2 FVKESK. This CDR3 region has 16 residues. The CDR3 DNA reads TGTGCCAGCAGCCAAGGAGCCGGGACAGGGCAGTACGAGCAGTACTTC. Protein: CASSQGAGTGQYEQYF.

There are a few counts of this clone. The rearrangement joins TRBV18 to TRBJ2-7; D gene ambiguous. Trimming took off 4 bases at V and 2 bases at J, with 12 bases between the two ends. The CDR3 contains 14 residues. Looked up from germline, CDR1 is KGHSH and CDR2 is LQKENI. CDR3 sequence reads: CASSLSAGTYEQYF. In nucleotides, the CDR3 is TGTGCCAGCTCACTCTCGGCAGGCACCTACGAGCAGTACTTC. The full variable domain, in which reference TRBV18 and TRBJ2-7 provide the parts outside the CDR3, is NAGVMQNPRHLVRRRGQEARLRCSPMKGHSHVYWYRQLPEEGLKFMVYLQKENIIDESGMPKERFSAEFPKEGPSILRIQQVVRGDSAAYFCASSLSAGTYEQYFGPGTRLTVT.

The chain recombines TRBV7-9 with TRBJ1-2; maybe TRBD1 (5 bases). The length of the CDR3 is 17 residues. Trimming pared 2 bases from V and 8 bases from J, leaving 24 bases between. CDR1 SEHNR and CDR2 FQNEAQ come from the germline V gene (reference sequence). The CDR3 sequence is CASSLLGAPGGAWGYTF. CDR3 DNA: TGTGCCAGCAGCTTACTTGGTGCCCCAGGCGGGGCCTGGGGCTACACCTTC.

This rearrangement joins TRBV4-3 to TRBJ2-5, with 10 bases fitting TRBD2. In germline, CDR1 is LGHNA, CDR2 YSLEER. The V gene end was trimmed by 0 bases and the J gene end by 5 bases; junction bases not matched to a gene: 9. The CDR3 consists of 17 residues. CDR3 DNA: TGCGCCAGCAGCCAAGAGTGGTCTAGCGGGGGAATGGAGACCCAGTACTTC. It codes for CASSQEWSSGGMETQYF.

CDR3 sequence reads: CASSWLYAGELFF. The DNA for the CDR3 is TGTGCCAGCAGCTGGTTGTACGCCGGGGAGCTGTTTTTT. The genes are TRBV7-2 and TRBJ2-2; D gene unclear. Trimming stripped 4 bases from V and 6 bases from J, with 9 bases between. The CDR3 has 13 residues. Germline CDR1 reads SGHTA; CDR2 reads FQGNSA.

V is TRBV19 and J is TRBJ2-7; 11 bases map to TRBD2. The CDR3 is 18 residues long. CDR1 and CDR2 (germline): LNHDA, SQIVND (reference sequence). The junction had 13 bases not matched to a gene; V was cut back by 4 bases and J by 2 bases. The CDR3 spells CASSTPARLAGGTYEQYF. The CDR3 DNA sequence: TGTGCCAGTAGTACTCCGGCCCGGTTAGCGGGGGGGACCTACGAGCAGTACTTC.